The next 29 T cell receptor beta chains were all read from a single sample in a study of cytomegalovirus exposure and HLA in healthy donors. The repertoire was sequenced with immunoSEQ multiplex PCR; TCRdb's copy has only in-frame clones and lacks some. The sample has around 190,000 clones, 80% to 90% seen once; the top ten hold roughly 1.2%. The specimen was PBMCs. All receptors derive from a woman aged 25 to 39 in good health and CMV-seronegative.

This chain uses TRBV6-5 with TRBJ1-4; 9 nucleotides align to TRBD1. The CDR3 spans 15 residues. Germline values: CDR1 MNHEY, CDR2 SVGAGI. V lost 2 bases to trimming and J lost 6 bases; unmatched junction nucleotides: 4. CDR3 coding DNA: TGTGCCAGCAGTTACGGCGGGACAGGGCATGAAAAACTGTTTTTT. This translates into CASSYGGTGHEKLFF.

This clone was counted a few times. V and J are TRBV4-2 and TRBJ2-7; TRBD2 might be the D (7 bases). Trimming stripped 0 bases from V and 2 bases from J, with 14 bases between. The CDR3 runs to 16 residues. Looked up from germline, CDR1 is LGHNA and CDR2 is YNFKEQ. The CDR3 DNA sequence: TGTGCCAGCAGCCAAGATCAGGGCGGGGGCCCCTACGAGCAGTACTTC. Translating it yields CASSQDQGGGPYEQYF.

The chain combines TRBV7-9 with TRBJ1-4; 11 nucleotides align to TRBD1. Germline CDR1 SEHNR, CDR2 FQNEAQ (reference sequence). This CDR3 has 19 residues. V was pared by 5 bases and J by 2 bases, with 13 bases of the junction left unmatched. CDR3 protein: CASSIQDRGRPGTNEKLFF. The CDR3 DNA sequence: TGTGCCAGCAGCATTCAGGACAGGGGGCGCCCCGGGACTAATGAAAAACTGTTTTTT.

The chain carries TRBV6-5 and TRBJ2-5, with TRBD2 as a possible D gene (6 bases). The germline CDR1 and CDR2 sequences are MNHEY and SVGAGI. This CDR3 is built from 14 residues. Trimming stripped 3 bases from V and 2 bases from J, with 10 bases between. CDR3 protein: CASSYAGPQETQYF. For the CDR3, the DNA is TGTGCCAGCAGTTATGCGGGACCTCAAGAGACCCAGTACTTC.

CDR3 residues: CASSPTGTGGFGELFF. The DNA of the CDR3 is TGCGCCAGCAGTCCGACCGGGACAGGGGGCTTCGGGGAGCTGTTTTTT. The chain joins TRBV5-1 to TRBJ2-2; 12 bases line up with TRBD1. Trimming at V came to 5 bases and at J to 7 bases, leaving 9 bases not matched to a gene. This CDR3 comprises 16 residues. Germline V gene data show CDR1 as SGHRS and CDR2 as YFSETQ.

This clone was detected ten times or more. The V and J genes are TRBV7-3 and TRBJ1-3, with a possible D match to TRBD1 (6 bases). This CDR3 is 15 amino acids long. Between the trimmed V and J ends, which lost 2 bases and 0 bases, there was a span of 8 bases. Germline V CDR1 and CDR2: SGHTA, FQGTGA. In DNA, the CDR3 is TGTGCCAGCAGCTTATCGACAGGCTCTGGAAACACCATATATTTT. It encodes CASSLSTGSGNTIYF.

The genes are TRBV4-1 and TRBJ2-1, with 10 bases aligning to TRBD1. Per germline, CDR1 MGHRA and CDR2 YSYEKL. Germline trimming cut 7 bases from V and 9 bases from J; bases unmatched to any gene: 6. The CDR3 consists of 13 residues. CDR3 bases: TGCGCCAGCAAGAGACAGGGGGCCATTGAGCAGTTCTTC. Protein: CASKRQGAIEQFF.

V is TRBV7-2 and J is TRBJ2-5; 8 nucleotides agree with TRBD1. From germline, CDR1 is SGHTA and CDR2 FQGNSA. The ends lost 3 bases at V and 4 bases at J; junction bases unmatched: 7. The length of the CDR3 is 15 residues. For the CDR3, the DNA is TGTGCCAGCAGCTTCGACAGGGGCGAGGGAGAGACCCAGTACTTC. Translation gives CASSFDRGEGETQYF.

The chain recombines TRBV5-1 with TRBJ2-1, with 8 nucleotides matching TRBD2. The CDR3 totals 18 residues. V shed 1 base, J shed 0 bases, and the junction held 9 bases outside the gene matches. Germline CDR1 reads SGHRS; CDR2 reads YFSETQ. The CDR3 DNA is TGCGCCAGCAGCTTGATTAGCGGGGCCGACCACTCCTACAATGAGCAGTTCTTC. Translation gives CASSLISGADHSYNEQFF.

This clone has a handful of counts. This chain joins TRBV5-6 and TRBJ1-1; D call uncertain. CDR3 length equals 15 residues. V was cut by 4 bases and J by 3 bases, with 16 bases left in between. CDR1 is SGHDT and CDR2 is YYEEEE in the germline V gene. The CDR3 DNA reads TGTGCCAGCAGCCTGACGGAGCTGTCTCACACTGAAGCTTTCTTT. Translating it yields CASSLTELSHTEAFF.

The CDR3 here is CASNGGSSNQPQHF. CDR3 nucleotides: TGTGCCAGCAACGGGGGTTCAAGCAATCAGCCCCAGCATTTT. The rearrangement links TRBV28 to TRBJ1-5, with D possibly being TRBD1 (5 bases). Germline V gene data show CDR1 as MDHEN and CDR2 as SYDVKM. V was trimmed by 7 bases and J by 1 base, leaving 11 bases between them. The CDR3 length is 14 residues.

In this sample, this clone turned up a few times. J is TRBJ2-4 and V is TRBV9; 7 bases line up with TRBD1. The junction had 8 bases not matched to a gene; V was cut back by 3 bases and J by 5 bases. The CDR3 covers 15 residues. Germline V gene lookup returns CDR1 SGDLS and CDR2 YYNGEE. The CDR3 DNA follows: TGTGCCAGCAGCGCCGGACACGGGACAGAAAACATTCAGTACTTC. Translation gives CASSAGHGTENIQYF.

The chain links TRBV4-1 to TRBJ2-7; the D is unclear. Trimming pared 0 bases from V and 7 bases from J, leaving 16 bases between. From germline, CDR1 is MGHRA and CDR2 YSYEKL. The CDR3 runs to 15 residues. The CDR3 coding sequence is TGCGCCAGCAGCCAAGATAGTAGCCCATACTATGAGCAGTACTTC. This encodes CASSQDSSPYYEQYF.

This clone was found once. The chain combines TRBV19 with TRBJ2-1; the match to TRBD2 covers 11 bases. Trimming cost V 3 bases and J 7 bases; bases outside gene matches: 11. The CDR3 is 17 residues long. The germline V gene has CDR1 LNHDA and CDR2 SQIVND (reference sequence). The CDR3 DNA reads as TGTGCCAGTAGTATGGAAACTAGCGGGAGAATGGTGAATGAGCAGTTCTTC. Translating it yields CASSMETSGRMVNEQFF. Full variable domain (outside the CDR3, taken from reference TRBV19 and TRBJ2-1): DGGITQSPKYLFRKEGQNVTLSCEQNLNHDAMYWYRQDPGQGLRLIYYSQIVNDFQKGDIAEGYSVSREKKESFPLTVTSAQKNPTAFYLCASSMETSGRMVNEQFFGPGTRLTVL.

The chain employs TRBV19 and TRBJ2-2, with D possibly TRBD1 on 5 matching bases. From germline, CDR1 is LNHDA and CDR2 SQIVND (reference sequence). Trimming left V 3 bases short and J 7 bases short, with 12 bases between. This CDR3 spans 14 amino acids. The CDR3: CASSMNQGLGELFF. CDR3 nucleotide sequence: TGTGCCAGTAGTATGAACCAGGGCCTCGGGGAGCTGTTTTTT. The full variable domain, its missing parts supplied by reference TRBV19 and TRBJ2-2, is DGGITQSPKYLFRKEGQNVTLSCEQNLNHDAMYWYRQDPGQGLRLIYYSQIVNDFQKGDIAEGYSVSREKKESFPLTVTSAQKNPTAFYLCASSMNQGLGELFFGEGSRLTVL.

This clone was found once. The chain carries TRBV5-4 and TRBJ1-2, with TRBD1 matching over 8 bases. The J segment lost 6 bases and the V segment lost 0 bases, leaving 1 base of the junction unmatched. Germline lookup yields CDR1 SGHNT and CDR2 YYREEE (reference sequence). This CDR3 is built from 13 residues. The CDR3 bases are TGTGCCAGCAGCTTGGACAGGGGGGATGGCTACACCTTC. Protein sequence: CASSLDRGDGYTF.

V usage is TRBV18 and J usage is TRBJ2-7; the D gene is possibly TRBD1 (5 bases). CDR1 and CDR2 (germline): KGHSH, LQKENI. The CDR3 has 14 amino acids. V lost 5 bases and J lost 1, with 12 bases in between. DNA for the CDR3: TGTGCCAGCTCAATAGGGGCGCCGTCCTACGAGCAGTACTTC. Its protein is CASSIGAPSYEQYF.

This chain links TRBV12-5 with TRBJ2-7; D ambiguous. The CDR3 consists of 13 residues. Germline CDR1 reads LGHNT; CDR2 reads FRNRAP. V lost 3 bases to trimming and J lost 4 bases, with 10 bases between them. CDR3 DNA: TGTGCTAGTGGTTTACCCCCCAGATACGAGCAGTACTTC. This translates into CASGLPPRYEQYF. Full variable domain (remainder filled in from reference TRBV12-5 and TRBJ2-7): DARVTQTPRHKVTEMGQEVTMRCQPILGHNTVFWYRQTMMQGLELLAYFRNRAPLDDSGMPKDRFSAEMPDATLATLKIQPSEPRDSAVYFCASGLPPRYEQYFGPGTRLTVT.

DNA of the CDR3: TGTGCCACCAGCAGAGTGGCGGGAGAGACAGATACGCAGTATTTT. The encoded protein is CATSRVAGETDTQYF. This chain uses TRBV15 with TRBJ2-3, with 7 bases identical to TRBD2. J was trimmed by 3 bases and V by 1 base; bases with no gene match: 4. The CDR3 extends over 15 amino acids. Germline CDR1 is LNHNV and CDR2 is YYDKDF (reference sequence).

The chain couples TRBV6-1 to TRBJ2-5; 8 bases map to TRBD2. The CDR3 has 14 amino acids. The V and J ends lost 2 bases and 4 bases, in that order; junction bases with no gene match: 3. Germline V gene data show CDR1 as MNHNS and CDR2 as SASEGT. CDR3 amino acids: CASSEIRGGETQYF. Written as DNA, the CDR3 is TGTGCCAGCAGTGAAATCCGGGGGGGAGAGACCCAGTACTTC.

The rearrangement uses TRBV5-1 and TRBJ2-3; perhaps TRBD2 as D (6 bases). V dropped 4 bases and J dropped 2 bases, with 17 bases sitting between them. Germline loops: CDR1 SGHRS, CDR2 YFSETQ. There are 16 residues in the CDR3. CDR3 in DNA: TGCGCCAGCAGCCCTCAGACTAGGGAACCCACAGATACGCAGTATTTT. This sequence encodes CASSPQTREPTDTQYF.

This clone was recorded once. The chain recombines TRBV11-2 with TRBJ2-7; possibly TRBD2 for D (5 bases). Germline V gives CDR1 SGHAT, CDR2 FQNNGV. The V end was cut by 6 bases, the J end by 4 bases, with 13 bases between. The CDR3 spans 13 residues. This CDR3 reads CASSPRWRYEQYF. The CDR3 DNA sequence: TGTGCCAGCAGTCCCCGGTGGAGGTACGAGCAGTACTTC.

This clone was counted between two and nine times. V and J are TRBV30 and TRBJ1-4, with D maybe TRBD1 (5 bases). Germline assignment: CDR1 GTSNPN and CDR2 SVGIG (reference sequence). CDR3 length: 13 residues. Trimming pared 5 bases from V and 13 bases from J, leaving 20 bases between. Here the CDR3 reads CAWDLQGGGRLFF. The CDR3 bases are TGTGCCTGGGACCTGCAGGGCGGGGGGAGACTGTTTTTT.

The rearrangement uses TRBV6-5 and TRBJ2-5; the D gene is possibly TRBD2 (5 bases). V lost 8 bases and J lost 5, with 12 bases in between. The CDR3 sequence is 12 residues long. Germline V lookup: CDR1 MNHEY, CDR2 SVGAGI. The CDR3 DNA reads as TGTGCCAGCGGGCAGTCGGGGGAGACCCAGTACTTC. Amino acid sequence: CASGQSGETQYF.

The rearrangement links TRBV11-2 to TRBJ2-1, with a tentative D call TRBD2 (7 bases). Per the germline V gene, CDR1 is SGHAT and CDR2 is FQNNGV. V was trimmed by 5 bases and J by 2 bases, leaving 22 bases between them. This CDR3 has 18 residues. The CDR3 loop reads CASSGRGRRGHAYNEQFF. The CDR3 DNA sequence: TGTGCCAGCAGCGGTAGAGGAAGGCGGGGGCATGCCTACAATGAGCAGTTCTTC.

This chain joins TRBV5-1 and TRBJ2-3; 7 bases align to TRBD2. The V gene's germline CDR1 is SGHRS and CDR2 YFSETQ. J lost 6 bases, V lost 0 bases, and 7 bases had no gene match. This CDR3 is built from 15 residues. The CDR3 DNA reads as TGCGCCAGCAGCTTGGAAGCGGGACCACAGGATACGCAGTATTTT. Its protein product is CASSLEAGPQDTQYF.

This clone has only one observation. The V gene is TRBV27, the J gene TRBJ2-1, with 10 bases aligning to TRBD2. This CDR3 has 13 residues. V shed 7 bases, J shed 8 bases, and the junction held 5 bases outside the gene matches. CDR1 is MNHEY, CDR2 SMNVEV, per germline (reference sequence). CDR3 DNA sequence: TGTGCCAGCAAGTCTAGCGGGGGCTATGAGCAGTTCTTC. Protein sequence: CASKSSGGYEQFF.

The chain uses TRBV6-1 and TRBJ2-1; 11 nucleotides agree with TRBD2. In germline, CDR1 is MNHNS, CDR2 SASEGT. J gave up 4 bases and V 4 bases, and 6 bases lay outside the gene matches. The CDR3 spans 16 residues. CDR3 sequence reads: CASSGETSGDYNEQFF. The CDR3, as DNA: TGTGCCAGCAGTGGAGAGACTAGCGGGGATTACAATGAGCAGTTCTTC.

In its sample, this clone was seen a few times. The chain has TRBV10-3 and TRBJ2-7, with 10 bases fitting TRBD2. V was clipped by 4 bases and J by 0 bases; unmatched bases: 12. The CDR3 runs to 18 residues. In germline, CDR1 is ENHRY, CDR2 SYGVKD. The CDR3 region has the DNA TGTGCCATCAGTGCTAGCGGGAGTACCGCGGCCGGCTCCTACGAGCAGTACTTC. This sequence encodes CAISASGSTAAGSYEQYF.